This T cell receptor (beta chain) was captured by sequencing in a study of T cell repertoires in cytomegalovirus infection (dated by TCRdb to between 2018 and 2021). Looking at the study overall: Donor HLA type was relevant to the analysis, because carriage of CMV infection together with the matching HLA type was indicated by public TCR beta signatures.

Paper-wide results and their limitations: In both this cohort and an independent roughly 350-donor cohort, the cumulative frequency of public TCR beta family members distinguished carriers of CMV infection plus the relevant HLA type. The ex vivo response was dominated by HLA-C-restricted CMV-specific TCR beta clonotypes, which also provided the single most frequent clonotype in two of eight donors.

This clonotype was seen ten or more times. The clone's antigen remains unknown. Base quality data are lacking; no much larger clone is found one base away. TCRdb records Illumina HiSeq 1500 as the sequencer. TCRdb passed the public sequencing reads through fastp at Q25 and MiXCR, retaining productive beta sequences. Each entry is one CDR3 protein sequence, shown with its most common DNA and genes. The sample records 300,000 or so distinct CDR3 sequences, around 10% of which are singletons. Of the sample, around 2.5% falls within the top ten clones. CDR3 length: 15 amino acids, cysteine to phenylalanine. The CDR3 DNA has 45 bases and is translated from base 1. The germline V gene gives CDR1 as MNHEY and CDR2 as SVGAGI. From V the trimming removes 2 bases and from J it removes 6 bases, while the gene matches leave 4 bases of the junction unaccounted for.

In this chain, TRBV6-5 is recombined with TRBJ1-1, with 12 bases matching TRBD1. The receptor was isolated from a human donor in good health (CMV status not recorded). Some clones in this sample may be carry-over from other donors' samples. Input material: PBMCs. The CDR3 corresponds to CASSYGTGGISEAFF. The nucleotides read TGTGCCAGCAGTTACGGGACAGGGGGCATATCTGAAGCTTTCTTT.